The clone carrying this T cell receptor beta chain was counted a single time. The antigen is unknown. The sample comes from a study of T cells in localized non-small cell lung cancer. The study, taken as a whole, reports: It remains possible that heterogeneity exists, since only one tumor region was sequenced. Measurement of T cell clonality placed uninvolved adjacent lung highest, above the level in tumor. A raised T cell density in blood coincided with lengthier overall survival.

TCRdb's table, derived via immunoSEQ multiplex PCR, lists solely in-frame clones and lacks some. The table has some 30,000 clones, about 90% seen once; the top ten hold 5.5% to 6%. The CDR3 length is 13 residues. V was cut by 1 base and J by 9 bases, with 11 bases left in between. Germline V gives CDR1 SGHRS, CDR2 YFSETQ. The rearrangement links TRBV5-1 to TRBJ2-1; no reliable D call. This clonotype was sampled from a man between 40 and 70 years old with stage II lung adenocarcinoma. Sequencing was performed on PBMCs, taken before any cancer treatment. In DNA form, the CDR3 reads TGCGCCAGCAGCTTGTCGATCCTGTCTGAGCAGTTCTTC. It specifies CASSLSILSEQFF.